What follows are 21 T cell receptor beta chains derived from one specimen sequenced in a study of blood T cell repertoires in COVID-19. Only in-frame clones appear in the TCRdb table, and some are missing; sequencing was by immunoSEQ multiplex PCR. The sample has 130,000 to 150,000 clones; 85% are singletons. Sequences were obtained from peripheral blood. Receptor source: a woman between 40 and 55 years old with active or convalescent COVID-19.

V and J are TRBV15 and TRBJ2-2; D gene uncertain. The germline V and J ends were trimmed by 1 base and 13 bases, with 10 bases remaining between them. Germline CDR1 is LNHNV and CDR2 is YYDKDF (reference sequence). The CDR3 has 12 amino acids. DNA of the CDR3: TGTGCCACCAGCAGAGGCCCCGAGAGGCTGTTTTTT. This sequence encodes CATSRGPERLFF.

This rearrangement joins TRBV5-1 to TRBJ1-3; D may be TRBD1 (6 bases). Per the germline V gene, CDR1 is SGHRS and CDR2 is YFSETQ. The CDR3 covers 17 residues. Trimming removed 2 bases at V and 4 bases at J, with 19 bases between. This CDR3 reads CASSFASGERSGNTIYF. The CDR3 region has the DNA TGCGCCAGCAGCTTTGCGTCAGGGGAAAGGAGCGGAAACACCATATATTTT.

This rearrangement joins TRBV28 to TRBJ1-2; D is unclear. The CDR3 contains 14 residues. Deletions cut 5 bases from V and 8 bases from J, with 18 bases between. Germline assignment: CDR1 MDHEN and CDR2 SYDVKM. This chain's CDR3 is CASSLPPGTRGYTF. DNA for the CDR3: TGTGCCAGCAGTCTTCCGCCCGGTACCAGGGGCTACACCTTC.

This rearrangement joins TRBV2 to TRBJ1-1, with D unresolved. The CDR3 loop spans 13 amino acids. The V gene's germline CDR1 is SNHLY and CDR2 FYNNEI. Trimming stripped 8 bases from V and 1 base from J, with 11 bases between. CDR3 nucleotides: TGTGCCAGCGCCTATGGGCGGAACACTGAAGCTTTCTTT. Translation: CASAYGRNTEAFF.

The V call is TRBV7-2, the J call TRBJ2-7; D unclear. This CDR3 contains 12 residues. CDR1 and CDR2 from the germline V gene are SGHTA and FQGNSA. Trimming shortened V by 2 bases and J by 6 bases, and 8 bases separated the two germline ends. DNA of the CDR3: TGTGCCAGCAGCTTAAGAGGTCTCGAGCAGTACTTC. Translated: CASSLRGLEQYF.

This clone was detected a few times. The genes are TRBV11-2 and TRBJ2-7; perhaps TRBD1 as D (6 bases). Germline CDR1 and CDR2: SGHAT and FQNNGV. The V end lost 5 bases, the J end lost 5 bases, and 13 bases lay between the germline ends. The CDR3 spans 13 residues. CDR3 nucleotides: TGTGCCAGCAGCCAACCGGGACACCACGAGCAGTACTTC. Its translation is CASSQPGHHEQYF.

This clone was observed once. The chain uses TRBV5-4 and TRBJ1-1; D unresolved. Germline V gene lookup returns CDR1 SGHNT and CDR2 YYREEE (reference sequence). V lost 2 bases, J lost 7 bases, and 15 bases lay in between. CDR3 length equals 14 residues. CDR3 sequence (DNA): TGTGCCAGCAGCTTTCTTAGCGTCGATCTTGAAGCTTTCTTT. It translates to CASSFLSVDLEAFF.

J is TRBJ1-5 and V is TRBV28; D remains unclear. V lost 1 base and J 2 bases, leaving 9 bases between the germline ends. This CDR3 has 15 residues. The germline gives CDR1 MDHEN, CDR2 SYDVKM. The DNA for the CDR3 is TGTGCCAGCAGTTTATCTCTCGGGGGCAATCAGCCCCAGCATTTT. It is translated as CASSLSLGGNQPQHF. The full variable domain, its missing parts supplied by reference TRBV28 and TRBJ1-5, is DVKVTQSSRYLVKRTGEKVFLECVQDMDHENMFWYRQDPGLGLRLIYFSYDVKMKEKGDIPEGYSVSREKKERFSLILESASTNQTSMYLCASSLSLGGNQPQHFGDGTRLSIL.

The genes are TRBV2 and TRBJ2-7, with 7 bases identical to TRBD1. The V and J ends lost 4 bases and 2 bases, in that order; junction bases with no gene match: 5. CDR3 length: 14 amino acids. Germline values: CDR1 SNHLY, CDR2 FYNNEI. This chain's CDR3 is CASSARTGTYEQYF. In DNA, the CDR3 is TGTGCCAGCAGTGCCAGGACAGGCACCTACGAGCAGTACTTC.

V and J are TRBV11-2 and TRBJ1-1; 8 bases match TRBD1. The CDR3 runs to 16 residues. V lost 9 bases to trimming and J lost 7 bases; unmatched junction nucleotides: 19. Germline V gene data show CDR1 as SGHAT and CDR2 as FQNNGV. The CDR3 DNA reads TGTGCCAGGAGAGCGGGGGGCCGGGACAGGTCGATTGAAGCTTTCTTT. As protein: CARRAGGRDRSIEAFF. Complete variable domain (other parts from reference TRBV11-2 and TRBJ1-1): EAGVAQSPRYKIIEKRQSVAFWCNPISGHATLYWYQQILGQGPKLLIQFQNNGVVDDSQLPKDRFSAERLKGVDSTLKIQPAKLEDSAVYLCARRAGGRDRSIEAFFGQGTRLTVV.

The gene calls are TRBV11-2 and TRBJ1-2; TRBD1 is a possible D gene (6 bases). The CDR3 totals 17 residues. Trimming shortened V by 0 bases and J by 8 bases, and 22 bases separated the two germline ends. Germline-derived CDR1 and CDR2 are SGHAT and FQNNGV. The CDR3 DNA is TGTGCCAGCAGCTTAGATTCTGACGGGGGGCTTAGGAGAGGCTACACCTTC. The encoded protein is CASSLDSDGGLRRGYTF.

The CDR3 sequence is CASSSLTSGQYNEQFF. Written as DNA, the CDR3 is TGCGCCAGCAGCTCGCTGACTAGCGGGCAGTACAATGAGCAGTTCTTC. The chain employs TRBV5-1 and TRBJ2-1; TRBD2 aligns across 10 bases. Germline V lookup: CDR1 SGHRS, CDR2 YFSETQ. J gave up 4 bases and V 3 bases, and 7 bases lay outside the gene matches. The CDR3 is made up of 16 amino acids. Looking up the rest from reference TRBV5-1 and TRBJ2-1 gives the full variable domain: KAGVTQTPRYLIKTRGQQVTLSCSPISGHRSVSWYQQTPGQGLQFLFEYFSETQRNKGNFPGRFSGRQFSNSRSEMNVSTLELGDSALYLCASSSLTSGQYNEQFFGPGTRLTVL.

This chain joins TRBV24-1 and TRBJ2-5; 7 nucleotides align to TRBD1. The ends lost 6 bases at V and 3 bases at J; junction bases unmatched: 3. Germline V gene lookup returns CDR1 KGHDR and CDR2 SFDVKD. This CDR3 spans 13 amino acids. The CDR3 coding sequence is TGTGCCACCAGTCCCGGACAGGAAGAGACCCAGTACTTC. Translated, it gives CATSPGQEETQYF.

The chain combines TRBV2 with TRBJ1-2, with 9 bases fitting TRBD1. V gave up 7 bases and J gave up 5 bases; unmatched junction bases: 5. Germline V lookup: CDR1 SNHLY, CDR2 FYNNEI. The CDR3 totals 13 residues. CDR3 sequence reads: CASTRDREYGYTF. The CDR3 DNA follows: TGTGCCAGCACGAGGGACAGGGAATATGGCTACACCTTC.

The chain links TRBV10-1 to TRBJ1-1; D is unclear. The CDR3 is 14 residues long. CDR1 and CDR2 (germline): WNHNN, SYGVQD (reference sequence). Trimming left V 8 bases short and J 0 bases short, with 13 bases between. CDR3 region: CASSPTGLNTEAFF. The CDR3 nucleotides read TGCGCCAGCTCTCCGACGGGGTTGAACACTGAAGCTTTCTTT.

The V and J genes are TRBV7-9 and TRBJ2-1, with TRBD2 matching 9 bases. The CDR3 is 18 residues long. From germline, CDR1 is SEHNR and CDR2 FQNEAQ (reference sequence). Trimming took 0 bases from V and 6 from J; bases not matched to a gene: 12. CDR3 in DNA: TGTGCCAGCAGCTTAGCATTGACGCGGGAGGGCCAAGGCAATGAGCAGTTCTTC. Encoded protein: CASSLALTREGQGNEQFF.

The chain links TRBV10-3 to TRBJ1-6; D is unclear. V lost 4 bases, J lost 7 bases, and 17 bases lay in between. Per germline, CDR1 ENHRY and CDR2 SYGVKD. The CDR3 totals 16 residues. The CDR3: CAISVRQDITNSPLHF. For the CDR3, the DNA is TGTGCCATCAGTGTCCGCCAGGATATTACAAATTCACCCCTCCACTTT.

This chain joins TRBV5-6 and TRBJ1-2; weak D call: TRBD1 (5 bases). V was shortened by 7 bases and J by 0 bases, with 19 bases between the two germline ends. This CDR3 spans 16 amino acids. Germline lookup yields CDR1 SGHDT and CDR2 YYEEEE. The chain's CDR3 is CASGAEGPYSNYGYTF. The CDR3 DNA reads TGTGCCAGCGGAGCGGAGGGGCCCTACTCTAACTATGGCTACACCTTC.

The chain joins TRBV2 to TRBJ2-7, with 10 bases fitting TRBD1. V gave up 4 bases and J gave up 7 bases; unmatched junction bases: 10. The CDR3 loop spans 15 amino acids. CDR1 and CDR2 from the germline V gene are SNHLY and FYNNEI. CDR3 sequence (DNA): TGTGCCAGCAGTGGGTTAGACAGGGGGCGCCATGAGCAGTACTTC. It encodes CASSGLDRGRHEQYF.

This clone was recorded a few times. V gene TRBV27 combines with J gene TRBJ1-2, with TRBD1 identical over 10 bases. The CDR3 sequence is 14 residues long. Germline trimming cut 5 bases from V and 4 bases from J; bases unmatched to any gene: 4. Germline loops: CDR1 MNHEY, CDR2 SMNVEV (reference sequence). CDR3 in amino acids: CASSLGQGGYGYTF. The CDR3 coding sequence is TGTGCCAGCAGTCTAGGACAGGGGGGCTATGGCTACACCTTC.

The CDR3 coding sequence is TGTGCCAGCAGTTACAGGCCAGAGCGCCGGAACACTGAAGCTTTCTTT. Protein sequence: CASSYRPERRNTEAFF. V usage is TRBV6-5 and J usage is TRBJ1-1; D gene uncertain. The V gene's germline CDR1 is MNHEY and CDR2 SVGAGI. Trimming took 2 bases from V and 1 from J, leaving 14 bases between them. This CDR3 comprises 16 residues.